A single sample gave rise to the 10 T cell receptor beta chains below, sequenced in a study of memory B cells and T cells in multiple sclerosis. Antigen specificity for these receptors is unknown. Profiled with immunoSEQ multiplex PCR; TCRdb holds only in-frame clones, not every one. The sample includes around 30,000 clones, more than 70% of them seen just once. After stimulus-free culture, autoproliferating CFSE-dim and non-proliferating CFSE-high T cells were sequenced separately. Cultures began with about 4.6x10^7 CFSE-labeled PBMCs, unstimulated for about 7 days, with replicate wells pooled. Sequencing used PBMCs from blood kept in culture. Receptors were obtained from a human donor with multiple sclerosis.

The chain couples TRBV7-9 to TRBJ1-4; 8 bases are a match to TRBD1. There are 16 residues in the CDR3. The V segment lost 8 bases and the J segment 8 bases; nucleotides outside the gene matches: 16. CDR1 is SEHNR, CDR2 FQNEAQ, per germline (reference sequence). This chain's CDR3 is CASVLRPGGGREKLFF. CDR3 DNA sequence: TGTGCCAGCGTTCTGAGGCCAGGGGGCGGGCGCGAAAAACTGTTTTTT.

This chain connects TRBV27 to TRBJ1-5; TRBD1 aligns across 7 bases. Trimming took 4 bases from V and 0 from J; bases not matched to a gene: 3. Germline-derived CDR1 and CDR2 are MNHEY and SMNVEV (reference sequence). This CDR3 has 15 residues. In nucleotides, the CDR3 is TGTGCCAGCAGTTGGGACAGATATAGCAATCAGCCCCAGCATTTT. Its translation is CASSWDRYSNQPQHF.

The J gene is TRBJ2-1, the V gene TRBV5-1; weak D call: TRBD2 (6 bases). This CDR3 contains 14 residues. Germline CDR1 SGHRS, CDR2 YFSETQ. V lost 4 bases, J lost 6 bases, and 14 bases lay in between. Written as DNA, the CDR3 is TGCGCCAGCAGCGTGAACCGGGACTTCAATGAGCAGTTCTTC. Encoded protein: CASSVNRDFNEQFF.

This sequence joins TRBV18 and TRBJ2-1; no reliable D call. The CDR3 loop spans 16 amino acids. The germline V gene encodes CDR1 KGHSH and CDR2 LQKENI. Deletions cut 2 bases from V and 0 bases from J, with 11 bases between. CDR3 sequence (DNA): TGTGCCAGCTCACCATCCGGAAGGAGCTCCTACAATGAGCAGTTCTTC. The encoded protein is CASSPSGRSSYNEQFF.

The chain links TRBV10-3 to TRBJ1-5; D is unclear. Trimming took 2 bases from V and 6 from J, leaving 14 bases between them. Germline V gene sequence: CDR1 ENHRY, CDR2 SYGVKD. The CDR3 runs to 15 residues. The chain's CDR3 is CAISETGSHAQPQHF. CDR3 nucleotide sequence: TGTGCCATCAGTGAGACGGGGAGTCATGCTCAGCCCCAGCATTTT.

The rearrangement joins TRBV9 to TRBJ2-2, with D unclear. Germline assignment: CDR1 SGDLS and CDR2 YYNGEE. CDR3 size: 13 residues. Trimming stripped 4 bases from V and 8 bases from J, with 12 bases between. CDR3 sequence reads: CASSSIGLGELFF. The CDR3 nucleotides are TGTGCCAGCAGCTCGATAGGTCTTGGGGAGCTGTTTTTT.

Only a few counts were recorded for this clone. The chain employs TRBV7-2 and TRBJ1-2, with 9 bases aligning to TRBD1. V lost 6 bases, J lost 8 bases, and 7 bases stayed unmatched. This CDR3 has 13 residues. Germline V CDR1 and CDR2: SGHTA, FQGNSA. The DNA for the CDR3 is TGTGCCAGCAGATCAGACAGGGGGGGAGGCTACACCTTC. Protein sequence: CASRSDRGGGYTF.

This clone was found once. CDR3 sequence reads: CASRLMDRVIGEQFF. As DNA, the CDR3 is TGTGCAAGTCGCTTAATGGACAGGGTAATTGGTGAGCAGTTCTTC. This sequence joins TRBV12-2 and TRBJ2-1; the table's D gene call, TRBD1, was not cross checked with the DNA. TRBV12-2 constitutes a pseudogene. There are 15 residues in the CDR3.

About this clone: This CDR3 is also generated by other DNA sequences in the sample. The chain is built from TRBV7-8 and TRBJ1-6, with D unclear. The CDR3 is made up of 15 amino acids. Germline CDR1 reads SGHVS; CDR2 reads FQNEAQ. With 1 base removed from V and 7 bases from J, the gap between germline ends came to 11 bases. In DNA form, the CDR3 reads TGTGCCAGCAGCTTAGGATCAGCCTCAAATTCACCCCTCCACTTT. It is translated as CASSLGSASNSPLHF. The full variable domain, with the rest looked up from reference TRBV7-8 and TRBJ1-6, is GAGVSQSPRYKVAKRGQDVALRCDPISGHVSLFWYQQALGQGPEFLTYFQNEAQLDKSGLPSDRFFAERPEGSVSTLKIQRTQQEDSAVYLCASSLGSASNSPLHFGNGTRLTVT.

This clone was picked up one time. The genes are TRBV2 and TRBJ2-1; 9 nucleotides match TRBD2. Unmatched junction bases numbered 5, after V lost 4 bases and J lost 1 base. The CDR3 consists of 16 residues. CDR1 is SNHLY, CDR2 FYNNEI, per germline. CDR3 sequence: CASSGSAGGSYNEQFF. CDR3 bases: TGTGCCAGCAGTGGATCAGCGGGAGGTTCCTACAATGAGCAGTTCTTC.